This T cell receptor (beta chain) appears in the sequencing data of a study of blood T cell repertoires in COVID-19. Whole-study context: Sources were T cells, B-cell-depleted T cells, or PBMCs; the material itself was cDNA or gDNA.

This CDR3 has 13 residues. V was trimmed by 6 bases and J by 10 bases, leaving 15 bases between them. From germline, CDR1 is MDHEN and CDR2 SYDVKM. Clones were sequenced by immunoSEQ multiplex PCR, and TCRdb holds only the in-frame ones, with some missing. The data show 150,000 or so clones, over 85% seen once. Sequenced input: peripheral blood. The sequence was collected from a woman aged 50 to 65 with acute or convalescent COVID-19. The chain carries TRBV28 and TRBJ1-4, with a possible D match to TRBD1 (5 bases). The CDR3 DNA reads TGTGCCAGCAGCCTCCCGGGGGGTGGAAAACTGTTTTTT. Protein: CASSLPGGGKLFF. The full variable domain, with the rest looked up from reference TRBV28 and TRBJ1-4, is DVKVTQSSRYLVKRTGEKVFLECVQDMDHENMFWYRQDPGLGLRLIYFSYDVKMKEKGDIPEGYSVSREKKERFSLILESASTNQTSMYLCASSLPGGGKLFFGSGTQLSVL.